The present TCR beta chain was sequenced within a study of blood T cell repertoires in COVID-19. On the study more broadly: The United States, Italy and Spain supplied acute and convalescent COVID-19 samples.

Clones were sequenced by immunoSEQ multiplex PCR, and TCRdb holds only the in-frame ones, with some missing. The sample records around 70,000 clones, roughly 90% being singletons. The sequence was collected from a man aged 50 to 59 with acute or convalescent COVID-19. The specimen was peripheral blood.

CDR3 protein: CASSGSYTGELFF. CDR3 nucleotide sequence: TGTGCCAGCAGCGGGAGTTACACCGGGGAGCTGTTTTTT. V and J are TRBV27 and TRBJ2-2; D might be TRBD2 (6 bases). Trimming took off 6 bases at V and 3 bases at J, with 8 bases between the two ends. Germline V gene sequence: CDR1 MNHEY, CDR2 SMNVEV (reference sequence). This CDR3 comprises 13 residues.